The present entry profiles one TCR beta chain with its context. The data stem from a study of PD-1 blockade in classical Hodgkin lymphoma. All patients experienced relapse after autologous stem cell transplantation, and brentuximab vedotin exposure was variable. This CDR3 has 16 amino acids. Germline V gives CDR1 SGHNT, CDR2 YYREEE (reference sequence). V trimming: 0 bases; J trimming: 2 bases; junction bases outside the gene matches: 7. Libraries were prepared by immunoSEQ multiplex PCR; TCRdb keeps only in-frame clonotypes and omits some of them. Among approximately 13,000 clones, around 80% were seen once, and the ten largest hold around 27%.

The receptor was isolated from a human donor with classical Hodgkin lymphoma. The chain has TRBV5-4 and TRBJ2-5; 7 nucleotides match TRBD2. The sequenced sample was peripheral blood mononuclear cells (PBMCs), obtained at baseline. The chain's CDR3 is CASSLEPSGFQETQYF. The CDR3 coding sequence is TGTGCCAGCAGCTTGGAACCTAGCGGCTTTCAAGAGACCCAGTACTTC.